Listed below are T cell receptor beta chains from one sample, sequenced in a study of memory CD4+ T cells and cytomegalovirus serostatus. Sequenced by immunoSEQ multiplex PCR; TCRdb stores in-frame clones only, minus some. The sample yields approximately 50,000 clones, about 80% seen once. Sequenced input: memory CD4+ T cells from blood. These receptors were collected from an adult in good health and CMV-seropositive. The CDR3 runs from the conserved cysteine through the conserved F or W. A D gene is named only where the DNA matches it firmly. Size values are once, few and many counts, or a class for expanded clones, and some rows have none.

V gene	J gene	clone size	D gene	CDR3 protein	CDR3 DNA
TRBV28	TRBJ1-1	.	.	CASSFGQYGLTEAFF	TGTGCCAGCAGTTTCGGGCAATACGGCCTAACTGAAGCTTTCTTT
TRBV5-1	TRBJ2-3	.	TRBD2	CASQTRDYVTDTQYF	TGCGCCAGCCAAACCCGGGACTATGTCACAGATACGCAGTATTTT
TRBV12-5	TRBJ2-3	.	TRBD2	CASALGLADTDTQYF	TGTGCTAGTGCCTTGGGACTAGCGGACACAGATACGCAGTATTTT
TRBV4-3	TRBJ2-3	.	TRBD2	CASSQVWTSGKTDTQYF	TGCGCCAGCAGCCAAGTATGGACTAGCGGGAAAACAGATACGCAGTATTTT
TRBV19	TRBJ1-2	.	.	CASSIAGYTF	TGTGCCAGTAGTATCGCTGGCTACACCTTC
TRBV27	TRBJ2-5	.	.	CASSLIQGRETQYF	TGTGCCAGCAGTTTAATTCAGGGACGTGAGACCCAGTACTTC
TRBV28	TRBJ2-7	once	TRBD1	CASSVMDRSYEQYF	TGTGCCAGCAGCGTCATGGACAGGTCCTACGAGCAGTACTTC
TRBV6-6	TRBJ1-2	.	.	CASTIPGGVAGF	TGTGCCAGCACCATCCCCGGGGGAGTGGCCGGCTTC
TRBV5-1	TRBJ2-2	.	TRBD2	CASRNLAGGPGELFF	TGCGCCAGCAGAAATTTAGCGGGAGGGCCCGGGGAGCTGTTTTTT
TRBV15	TRBJ2-3	.	.	CATSRQGLDTQYF	TGTGCCACCAGCAGACAGGGCCTAGATACGCAGTATTTT
TRBV7-9	TRBJ2-1	.	TRBD2	CASSLSSTSGTYNEQFF	TGTGCCAGCAGCTTATCCTCAACTAGCGGGACTTACAATGAGCAGTTCTTC
TRBV11-2	TRBJ2-3	.	.	CASSFTEGDTQYF	TGTGCCAGCAGCTTTACTGAGGGAGATACGCAGTATTTT
TRBV10-3	TRBJ1-6	.	.	CAISSDSYNSPLHF	TGTGCCATCAGTTCGGACAGCTACAATTCACCCCTCCACTTT
TRBV18	TRBJ1-3	.	TRBD1	CASSNQALQGADGNTIYF	TGTGCCAGCTCAAACCAGGCTCTGCAGGGGGCAGACGGAAACACCATATATTTT
TRBV7-9	TRBJ2-7	many	.	CASSQNGQGGDEQYF	TGTGCCAGCAGCCAAAACGGACAGGGAGGGGACGAGCAGTACTTC
TRBV5-1	TRBJ1-2	.	.	CASSLPHGNYGYTF	TGCGCCAGCAGCTTGCCCCACGGAAACTATGGCTACACCTTC
TRBV6-5	TRBJ2-3	.	.	CASRPAGPFTDTQYF	TGTGCCAGCAGACCAGCGGGTCCTTTCACAGATACGCAGTATTTT
TRBV28	TRBJ1-2	.	.	CASSSARVGGYTF	TGTGCCAGCAGTTCCGCCAGGGTCGGGGGCTACACCTTC